Here is one TCR beta chain with its context. The target of this receptor is not known. Within one base of it there is no much larger clone, and no base qualities were kept. Each collaborating institution followed its own protocols to collect whole blood in K2EDTA tubes. For TCRbeta analysis, collaborators shipped samples as frozen whole blood, isolated PBMCs, or DNA extracted from either of those sample types. TCRbeta CDR3 regions were amplified from genomic DNA using the immunoSEQ Assay, a bias-controlled multiplex PCR. The authors' analysis ran thus. The number of nucleated cells in each sample was estimated by amplification of reference gene primers within the assay. Sequence reads were collapsed and filtered to measure the absolute abundance of every unique TCRbeta CDR3 rearrangement. For each sample, productive Simpson clonality was calculated as the square root of Simpson's diversity index over productive rearrangements. Entries here come from immuneACCESS through TCRdb and include only in-frame sequences with V and J called. Some clones fail to appear in such tables; in the studies checked, an unresolved V gene covers under half of the shortfall, and the cause of the remainder is unknown. The V and J calls and clone size come from that table; D and trimming were worked out from the DNA. Across this sample there are over 60,000 clones, with about 86% seen only once. The ten largest clones capture more than 0.95% of the sample.

This sample was included in a study of blood T cell repertoires in COVID-19 (dated by TCRdb to 2020 to 2021). Notes on the research overall: Samples covering the acute and convalescent phases of COVID-19 were provided by collaborators in the United States, Italy and Spain. Where available, HLA class I and class II types were taken from metadata supplied by the sample provider and were not determined by assay-based typing. Samples came from the ongoing ImmuneRACE study (first 160 participants) plus 1,254 subjects from 6 global collaborators. The repertoires were released in a freely available public database meant as a resource for research on the immune response to SARS-CoV-2. Subjects who had been exposed to COVID-19, were actively infected with it, or had recovered from it provided the deeply sampled blood TCRbeta repertoires that made up the dataset. The material from the prospective study consisted of cDNA or gDNA derived from T cells, B-cell-depleted T cells, or PBMCs. A de-identified subject ID, COVID-19 status, age in years and sex were almost always included in the sample metadata.

What the research found in general, with its limitations: The amount of clinical and demographic metadata varied by source and participant and was provided uncurated.

The sequence was obtained from a man between 35 and 55 years old with acute or convalescent COVID-19. The source material was peripheral blood.

The CDR3 region reads CASSMAGHSNQPQHF. The nucleotide sequence is TGTGCCAGTAGTATGGCGGGCCATAGCAATCAGCCCCAGCATTTT. The receptor chain draws on TRBV19 and TRBJ1-5, with no D gene named confidently. Via the germline V gene (reference sequence), CDR1 is LNHDA and CDR2 SQIVND. Relative to germline, V is 3 bases shorter and J is 0 bases shorter, with 9 bases between their ends. From the cysteine up to the phenylalanine, the CDR3 has a length of 15 residues. Only the CDR3 DNA is retained, 45 bases long and in frame from the first base.